A single sample is the source of the 9 T cell receptor beta chains below, sequenced in a study of control samples from healthy donors and cancer patients. Assay: immunoSEQ multiplex PCR; the TCRdb copy retains only in-frame clones and omits some. The sample includes over 10,000 clones, 60% to 85% of them seen just once. What was sequenced was formalin-fixed, paraffin-embedded tissue. The receptors were gathered from a male donor with melanoma.

The rearrangement joins TRBV7-2 to TRBJ1-1; no clear D. Between the trimmed V and J ends, which lost 4 bases and 6 bases, there was a span of 9 bases. The CDR3 spans 12 residues. The germline V gene encodes CDR1 SGHTA and CDR2 FQGNSA. The CDR3 sequence is CASSSLRAEAFF. Written as DNA, the CDR3 is TGTGCCAGCAGCTCCTTAAGGGCTGAAGCTTTCTTT.

The chain couples TRBV5-1 to TRBJ1-6, with 7 bases aligning to TRBD1. With 5 bases clipped from V and 7 bases from J, the junction kept 6 bases outside the gene matches. This CDR3 region has 14 residues. The V gene's germline CDR1 is SGHRS and CDR2 YFSETQ. The chain's CDR3 is CASSQDRQNSPLHF. CDR3 bases: TGCGCCAGCAGTCAGGACAGGCAAAATTCACCCCTCCACTTT.

This chain uses TRBV7-8 with TRBJ2-7, with 9 bases that match TRBD1. Losses at the gene ends were 5 bases for V and 6 bases for J; bases not matched to a gene: 11. CDR1 and CDR2 (germline): SGHVS, FQNEAQ. The CDR3 is made up of 15 amino acids. In DNA, the CDR3 is TGTGCCAGCAGCCGGGGGACAGGGAAGGGCCTCGAGCAGTACTTC. Its protein is CASSRGTGKGLEQYF.

The gene calls are TRBV12-3 or TRBV12-4 and TRBJ1-5, with D unclear. The CDR3 totals 13 residues. The V end was cut by 3 bases, the J end by 3 bases, with 6 bases between. The CDR3 DNA reads TGTGCCAGCAGTTTGCAGGACAATCAGCCCCAGCATTTT. It translates to CASSLQDNQPQHF.

V and J are TRBV21-1 and TRBJ2-6; the table's D call TRBD2 went unverified against the DNA. TRBV21-1 is annotated as a pseudogene. The CDR3 is made up of 17 amino acids. This CDR3 reads CASSLGGTVVGANVLTF. The CDR3 nucleotides are TGTGCCAGCAGCCTAGGAGGTACGGTCGTCGGGGCCAACGTCCTGACTTTC.

On this clone itself: A much larger clone differs from this one at a single base, so this may be a read error. Other DNA sequences in this sample translate to the same CDR3. The rearrangement joins TRBV4-3 to TRBJ2-7; D is unclear. CDR3 length equals 15 residues. From germline, CDR1 is LGHNA and CDR2 YSLEER. In nucleotides, the CDR3 is TGCGCTAGCAGCCAAGATATCGGGTGGGATATCGAGCAGTACTTC. Protein: CASSQDIGWDIEQYF.

CDR3 protein: CASSHGGGKQYF. The DNA for the CDR3 is TGTGCCAGCTCCCATGGCGGGGGAAAGCAGTACTTC. The V call is TRBV12-3 or TRBV12-4, the J call TRBJ2-7; TRBD2 matches 7 bases. The CDR3 totals 12 residues. V gave up 8 bases and J gave up 8 bases; unmatched junction bases: 9.

This clone was seen a few times. The chain has TRBV19 and TRBJ1-5; tentative D call: TRBD1 (5 bases). Germline CDR1 and CDR2: LNHDA and SQIVND (reference sequence). The V end lost 5 bases, the J end lost 5 bases, and 10 bases lay between the germline ends. CDR3 size: 13 residues. The CDR3 region has the DNA TGTGCCAGTAGTGACAGTCGGCATCAGCCCCAGCATTTT. This encodes CASSDSRHQPQHF. Using reference TRBV19 and TRBJ1-5 for the parts outside the CDR3, the full variable domain is DGGITQSPKYLFRKEGQNVTLSCEQNLNHDAMYWYRQDPGQGLRLIYYSQIVNDFQKGDIAEGYSVSREKKESFPLTVTSAQKNPTAFYLCASSDSRHQPQHFGDGTRLSIL.

This clone showed up just a few times. Written as DNA, the CDR3 is TGTGCCAGCAGCTCTTCGGGTCGGCGTAGCTATGGCTACACCTTC. Translated, it gives CASSSSGRRSYGYTF. The chain is built from TRBV7-9 and TRBJ1-2; D is unclear. Germline assignment: CDR1 SEHNR and CDR2 FQNEAQ (reference sequence). Trimming took 4 bases from V and 4 from J, leaving 16 bases between them. This CDR3 is 15 amino acids long.